Listed below are T cell receptor beta chains from one sample, sequenced in a study of cytomegalovirus exposure and HLA in healthy donors. This table comes from immunoSEQ multiplex PCR, and its TCRdb copy is limited to in-frame clones, with some not included. The sample holds approximately 130,000 clones, roughly four fifths seen once. The sample comprised PBMCs. The source is a man aged 25-45 years in good health and CMV-seronegative. The CDR3 runs from the conserved cysteine through the conserved F or W. The D gene is left open where the match is weak.

>TRBV6-6|TRBJ2-1|TRBD2
CASSYGGLAGLQFF
>TRBV2|TRBJ2-5|-
CASSEVGARGETQYF
>TRBV6-1|TRBJ1-2|TRBD1
CASSEPTGGLIYGYTF
>TRBV28|TRBJ1-2|-
CASWQDSYGYTF
>TRBV6-5|TRBJ1-1|-
CASSRQAMNTEAFF
>TRBV28|TRBJ2-5|-
CASRQDLGETQYF
>TRBV6-5|TRBJ1-2|-
CASRGTGYNYGYTF
>TRBV30|TRBJ2-3|TRBD2
CAWSGSGTSADTQYF
>TRBV6-4|TRBJ2-7|-
CASRTDSWVLYEQYF
>TRBV10-2|TRBJ1-5|-
CASRGGRSNQPQHF
>TRBV4-3|TRBJ2-5|-
CASSQAIVGTLQETQYF
>TRBV30|TRBJ1-1|-
CAWSQGWGTEAFF
>TRBV5-8|TRBJ1-1|TRBD1
CASSYETGSWNTEAFF
>TRBV18|TRBJ2-7|-
CASSPSATGTPEQYF
>TRBV7-2|TRBJ2-1|-
CASSRDSTSYNEQFF
>TRBV25-1|TRBJ2-5|-
CASSVYGETQYF
>TRBV5-4|TRBJ2-2|-
CASRPDWTTGELFF
>TRBV5-1|TRBJ2-2|TRBD2
CATSWTSGSPGELFF
>TRBV27|TRBJ2-7|TRBD2
CASSLRGTAYEQYF
>TRBV5-1|TRBJ2-3|-
CASSLNPGPTDTQYF
>TRBV2|TRBJ1-3|TRBD1
CASRDRGDTIYF
>TRBV9|TRBJ2-5|TRBD2
CASSVGSGSSGTQYF
>TRBV19|TRBJ2-7|-
CASRRGPTYEQYF
>TRBV28|TRBJ1-4|TRBD1
CASNRQGVDEKLFF
>TRBV7-8|TRBJ2-1|TRBD2
CASSLWQGTRRFDEQFF
>TRBV5-1|TRBJ2-3|-
CASSLPPNYPSRGHLDPTDTQYF
>TRBV5-1|TRBJ2-3|TRBD2
CASSASGAGSDTQYF
>TRBV4-1|TRBJ1-1|-
CASRGPLKNTEAFF
>TRBV5-4|TRBJ2-7|TRBD2
CASSPGTSGTYEQYF
>TRBV30|TRBJ1-1|-
CAWNFGAGAYTEAFF
>TRBV30|TRBJ2-7|-
CAWSSGTYEQYF
>TRBV4-3|TRBJ2-7|-
CASSPRVYPVQMYF
>TRBV19|TRBJ1-4|TRBD1
CATASADRRMYTNEKLFF
>TRBV10-2|TRBJ2-7|TRBD1
CASSESGQVYEQYF